The sample holds a few counts of the clone carrying this T cell receptor (beta chain). This entry comes from a study of T-cell memory formation after mild COVID-19. Using its own MiXCR run on the 5' RACE reads, TCRdb lists one record per CDR3 protein. The sample carries approximately 350,000 distinct CDR3 sequences, 10% to 15% recorded once. V gave up 0 bases and J gave up 0 bases, with 5 bases separating them. CDR1 SQVTM and CDR2 ANQGSEA come from the germline V gene. There are 13 residues in the CDR3. This receptor was identified in a man aged 18-30 years who had mild COVID-19 (a few samples of this study predate the infection). Cell type and time point are not known. The chain recombines TRBV29-1 with TRBJ2-5, with D uncertain. The specimen sequenced was PBMCs or a T cell subset sorted from them (not recorded which). CDR3 sequence reads: CSVEDRYQETQYF. The CDR3 nucleotides read TGCAGCGTTGAAGATCGGTACCAAGAGACCCAGTACTTC.